A single sample is the source of the 21 T cell receptor beta chains below, sequenced in a study of OX40 agonist ivuxolimab in advanced cancers. The table came from immunoSEQ multiplex PCR; TCRdb's copy has only in-frame clones and leaves some out. Counted here are around 26,000 clones, about 85% occurring once; the ten biggest clones make up nearly 50%. The sample in question was CD4+ or CD8+ T cells sorted from blood, obtained in a trial of the OX40 agonist ivuxolimab. The receptors here all came from an adult with an advanced solid tumor such as melanoma, head and neck, liver or kidney cancer.

The chain combines TRBV27 with TRBJ2-7; D gene ambiguous. This CDR3 contains 14 residues. Germline V gives CDR1 MNHEY, CDR2 SMNVEV (reference sequence). The ends were cut back, 0 bases at V and 7 bases at J, with 13 bases in the middle. The CDR3 region has the DNA TGTGCCAGCAGTTTATCCGGACCTAACGGGGAGCAGTACTTC. Its translation: CASSLSGPNGEQYF.

The V call is TRBV4-2, the J call TRBJ1-3, with unresolved D. The germline V gene encodes CDR1 LGHNA and CDR2 YNFKEQ. Trimming stripped 4 bases from V and 5 bases from J, with 6 bases between. The CDR3 has 12 amino acids. The CDR3 region has the DNA TGTGCCAGCAGCCCGGCCCGAAACACCATATATTTT. Translating gives CASSPARNTIYF.

The genes are TRBV7-9 and TRBJ1-2; D remains ambiguous. Per germline, CDR1 SEHNR and CDR2 FQNEAQ (reference sequence). The CDR3 consists of 14 residues. V lost 5 bases, J lost 4 bases, and 14 bases lay in between. The CDR3 here is CASSPWADSYGYTF. CDR3 in DNA: TGTGCCAGCAGCCCGTGGGCGGATAGCTATGGCTACACCTTC.

A single count supports this clone. V and J are TRBV2 and TRBJ2-3; D might be TRBD1 or TRBD2, each matching 6 bases. V gave up 10 bases and J gave up 0 bases, with 20 bases separating them. This CDR3 contains 16 residues. Looked up from germline, CDR1 is SNHLY and CDR2 is FYNNEI. Here the CDR3 reads CAIGGSIASSTDTQYF. CDR3 bases: TGTGCCATAGGGGGGTCAATAGCCTCTAGCACAGATACGCAGTATTTT.

The chain joins TRBV7-9 to TRBJ1-2, with 7 bases lining up with TRBD1. The germline V gene has CDR1 SEHNR and CDR2 FQNEAQ (reference sequence). This CDR3 contains 17 residues. The ends lost 5 bases at V and 4 bases at J; junction bases unmatched: 16. CDR3 residues: CASSHGTETPRSYGYTF. Here the CDR3 DNA reads TGTGCCAGCAGCCATGGGACAGAAACCCCTCGGAGCTATGGCTACACCTTC.

The table lists this clone with a count of one. The CDR3 loop is CASSLSLSHTSYNSPLHF. In DNA form, the CDR3 reads TGTGCCAGCAGTTTATCGCTTTCACATACCTCCTATAATTCACCCCTCCACTTT. The chain links TRBV27 to TRBJ1-6, with D uncertain. V lost 0 bases and J 0 bases, leaving 12 bases between the germline ends. Per the germline V gene, CDR1 is MNHEY and CDR2 is SMNVEV (reference sequence). The CDR3 totals 18 residues.

This chain uses TRBV19 with TRBJ2-1, with TRBD1 identical over 9 bases. V was pared by 4 bases and J by 4 bases, with 8 bases of the junction left unmatched. Germline V gives CDR1 LNHDA, CDR2 SQIVND (reference sequence). This CDR3 has 16 residues. CDR3 DNA sequence: TGTGCCAGTAGTACCGGACAGGGGTCTTTTTACAATGAGCAGTTCTTC. Translated, it gives CASSTGQGSFYNEQFF.

V gene TRBV19 combines with J gene TRBJ2-2; 10 bases line up with TRBD1. Germline CDR1 reads LNHDA; CDR2 reads SQIVND (reference sequence). The CDR3 spans 15 residues. Trimming cost V 3 bases and J 7 bases; bases outside gene matches: 5. The DNA for the CDR3 is TGTGCCAGTAGTATTGGACAGGGGGTGAGCGGGGAGCTGTTTTTT. This encodes CASSIGQGVSGELFF.

This clone was observed once. The chain has TRBV10-3 and TRBJ1-5; D remains ambiguous. The CDR3 is 13 residues long. Trimming stripped 2 bases from V and 3 bases from J, with 5 bases between. Germline lookup yields CDR1 ENHRY and CDR2 SYGVKD. CDR3 in amino acids: CAISEDFNQPQHF. CDR3 bases: TGTGCCATCAGTGAGGATTTCAATCAGCCCCAGCATTTT.

The chain couples TRBV7-9 to TRBJ1-1; D perhaps matches TRBD1 (5 bases). The CDR3 is 16 amino acids. Trimming took 3 bases from V and 3 from J, leaving 17 bases between them. Per germline, CDR1 SEHNR and CDR2 FQNEAQ (reference sequence). In nucleotides, the CDR3 is TGTGCCAGCAGCTTTACCCCAGGGAAGGCGGACACTGAAGCTTTCTTT. Translation: CASSFTPGKADTEAFF.

V and J are TRBV19 and TRBJ2-7; no definite D call. CDR1 is LNHDA, CDR2 SQIVND, per germline (reference sequence). The CDR3 covers 14 residues. The V end lost 7 bases, the J end lost 0 bases, and 13 bases lay between the germline ends. CDR3 sequence (DNA): TGTGCCAGTACCGCCGGCGGCACCTCCTACGAGCAGTACTTC. It codes for CASTAGGTSYEQYF. The whole variable domain, remainder taken from reference TRBV19 and TRBJ2-7, is DGGITQSPKYLFRKEGQNVTLSCEQNLNHDAMYWYRQDPGQGLRLIYYSQIVNDFQKGDIAEGYSVSREKKESFPLTVTSAQKNPTAFYLCASTAGGTSYEQYFGPGTRLTVT.

The chain uses TRBV27 and TRBJ2-7; D not certain. V lost 0 bases and J 7 bases, leaving 10 bases between the germline ends. CDR3 length: 13 residues. Per the germline V gene, CDR1 is MNHEY and CDR2 is SMNVEV (reference sequence). Here the CDR3 DNA reads TGTGCCAGCAGTTTATCCGGCAACCGGGAGCAGTACTTC. Translation gives CASSLSGNREQYF.

The chain has TRBV10-3 and TRBJ1-5, with D hard to call. Germline V CDR1 and CDR2: ENHRY, SYGVKD. Trimming shortened V by 3 bases and J by 2 bases, and 11 bases separated the two germline ends. The CDR3 consists of 15 residues. This chain's CDR3 is CAISDEGFGNQPQHF. The CDR3 coding sequence is TGTGCCATCAGTGACGAGGGCTTTGGCAATCAGCCCCAGCATTTT.

This clone was counted a few times. The chain has TRBV20-1 and TRBJ2-7, with D unclear. Per the germline V gene, CDR1 is DFQATT and CDR2 is SNEGSKA (reference sequence). The CDR3 contains 11 residues. Trimming cost V 5 bases and J 5 bases, with 10 bases left between them. CDR3 nucleotide sequence: TGCAGTGCTGCCCTTTGGAACGAGCAGTACTTC. Its protein is CSAALWNEQYF.

The rearrangement joins TRBV28 to TRBJ2-7; tentatively, D is TRBD1 (6 bases). The CDR3 has 14 amino acids. Germline CDR1 MDHEN, CDR2 SYDVKM. V lost 0 bases and J lost 8, with 14 bases in between. The CDR3, as DNA: TGTGCCAGCAGTTTATGGAGAGGGGGTGGGCAGCAGTACTTC. It is translated as CASSLWRGGGQQYF.

The chain joins TRBV19 to TRBJ1-1; TRBD1 is a possible D gene (6 bases). The CDR3 is 14 amino acids. Germline CDR1 is LNHDA and CDR2 is SQIVND (reference sequence). V lost 1 base and J lost 2, with 8 bases in between. CDR3 bases: TGTGCCAGTAGTATAGGGACAGTCAACACTGAAGCTTTCTTT. This codes for CASSIGTVNTEAFF.

The J gene is TRBJ1-2, the V gene TRBV4-3; possibly TRBD1 for D (6 bases). Germline CDR1 is LGHNA and CDR2 is YSLEER. This CDR3 spans 16 amino acids. Between the trimmed V and J ends, which lost 1 base and 0 bases, there was a span of 12 bases. Written as DNA, the CDR3 is TGCGCCAGCAGCCAAGCTCCCAGGGGAGCTAACTATGGCTACACCTTC. This gives the protein CASSQAPRGANYGYTF.

This sequence joins TRBV27 and TRBJ2-2; the match to TRBD2 covers 8 bases. CDR3 length: 14 residues. The V gene end was trimmed by 5 bases and the J gene end by 6 bases; junction bases not matched to a gene: 5. Germline V gene data show CDR1 as MNHEY and CDR2 as SMNVEV (reference sequence). The CDR3 reads CASSAGGSAGELFF. In DNA form, the CDR3 reads TGTGCCAGCAGTGCGGGGGGCAGCGCCGGGGAGCTGTTTTTT.

A few counts support this clone. The V and J genes are TRBV28 and TRBJ2-7; TRBD1 matches at 8 bases. Germline CDR1 and CDR2: MDHEN and SYDVKM. The CDR3 runs 14 residues. The junction had 11 bases not matched to a gene; V was cut back by 7 bases and J by 6 bases. This chain's CDR3 is CASIRTGKSREQYF. Written as DNA, the CDR3 is TGTGCCAGCATTAGGACAGGGAAATCCCGCGAGCAGTACTTC.

The CDR3 loop is CASSLDGGQNQPQHF. CDR3 coding DNA: TGTGCCAGCAGCCTGGACGGGGGGCAGAATCAGCCCCAGCATTTT. The chain is built from TRBV5-4 and TRBJ1-5, with a possible D match to TRBD1 (6 bases). Germline CDR1 SGHNT, CDR2 YYREEE (reference sequence). V lost 4 bases, J lost 4 bases, and 15 bases lay in between. The CDR3 is made up of 15 amino acids.

The V call is TRBV27, the J call TRBJ2-7; 7 bases are a match to TRBD2. The V gene's germline CDR1 is MNHEY and CDR2 SMNVEV (reference sequence). The length of the CDR3 is 16 residues. V shed 0 bases and J 0 bases; nucleotides not matched to a gene: 5. This chain's CDR3 is CASSLSLAASSYEQYF. The CDR3, as DNA: TGTGCCAGCAGTTTATCGCTAGCGGCAAGCTCCTACGAGCAGTACTTC.